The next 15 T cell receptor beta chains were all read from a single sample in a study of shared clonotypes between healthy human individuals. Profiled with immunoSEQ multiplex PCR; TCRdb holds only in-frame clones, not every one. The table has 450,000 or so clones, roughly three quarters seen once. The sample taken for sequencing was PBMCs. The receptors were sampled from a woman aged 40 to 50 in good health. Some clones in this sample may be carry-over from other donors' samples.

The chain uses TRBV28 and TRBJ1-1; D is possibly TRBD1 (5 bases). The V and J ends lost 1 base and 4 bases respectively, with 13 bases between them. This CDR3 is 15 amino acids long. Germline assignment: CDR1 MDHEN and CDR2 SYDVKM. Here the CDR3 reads CASSLSLGPSTEAFF. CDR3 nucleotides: TGTGCCAGCAGTTTATCTCTGGGGCCAAGCACTGAAGCTTTCTTT.

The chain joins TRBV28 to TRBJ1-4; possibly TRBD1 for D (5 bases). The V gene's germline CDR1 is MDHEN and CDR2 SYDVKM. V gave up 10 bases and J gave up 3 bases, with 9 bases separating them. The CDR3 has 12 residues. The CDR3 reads CAKAGANEKLFF. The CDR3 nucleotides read TGTGCCAAGGCGGGGGCTAATGAAAAACTGTTTTTT. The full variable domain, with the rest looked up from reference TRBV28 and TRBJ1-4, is DVKVTQSSRYLVKRTGEKVFLECVQDMDHENMFWYRQDPGLGLRLIYFSYDVKMKEKGDIPEGYSVSREKKERFSLILESASTNQTSMYLCAKAGANEKLFFGSGTQLSVL.

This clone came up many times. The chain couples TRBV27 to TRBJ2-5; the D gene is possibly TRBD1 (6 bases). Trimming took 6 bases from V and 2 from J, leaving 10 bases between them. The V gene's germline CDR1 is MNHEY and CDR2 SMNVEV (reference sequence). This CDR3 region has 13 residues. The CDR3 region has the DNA TGTGCCAGCAGGGGTGACAGGCAAGAGACCCAGTACTTC. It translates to CASRGDRQETQYF.

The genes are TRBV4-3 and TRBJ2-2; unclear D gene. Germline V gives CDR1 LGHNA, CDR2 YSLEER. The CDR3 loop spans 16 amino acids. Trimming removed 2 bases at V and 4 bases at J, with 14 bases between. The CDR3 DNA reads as TGCGCCAGCAGCCAACTAGATCGGCTGAGCACCGGGGAGCTGTTTTTT. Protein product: CASSQLDRLSTGELFF.

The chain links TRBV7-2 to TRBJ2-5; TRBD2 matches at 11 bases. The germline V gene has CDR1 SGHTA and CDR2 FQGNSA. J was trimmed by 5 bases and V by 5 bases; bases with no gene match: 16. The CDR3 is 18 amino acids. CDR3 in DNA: TGTGCCAGCAGCGCCGTTTCTAGCGGGAGGCCCGGGGAGGAGACCCAGTACTTC. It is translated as CASSAVSSGRPGEETQYF.

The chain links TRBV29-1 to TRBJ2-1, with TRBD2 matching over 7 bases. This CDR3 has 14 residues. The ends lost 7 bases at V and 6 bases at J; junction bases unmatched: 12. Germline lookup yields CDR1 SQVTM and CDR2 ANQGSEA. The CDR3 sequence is CSANGAGRGNEQFF. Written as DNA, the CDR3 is TGCAGCGCCAACGGGGCTGGGAGGGGCAATGAGCAGTTCTTC.

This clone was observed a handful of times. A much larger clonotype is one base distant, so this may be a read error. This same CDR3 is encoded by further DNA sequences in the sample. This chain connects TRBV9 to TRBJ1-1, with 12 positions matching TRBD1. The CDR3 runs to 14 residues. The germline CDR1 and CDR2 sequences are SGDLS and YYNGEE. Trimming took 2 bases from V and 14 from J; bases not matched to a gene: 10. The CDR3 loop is CASSVGTGGSEAFF. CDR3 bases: TGTGCCAGCAGCGTGGGGACAGGGGGCTCCGAGGCCTTCTTT.

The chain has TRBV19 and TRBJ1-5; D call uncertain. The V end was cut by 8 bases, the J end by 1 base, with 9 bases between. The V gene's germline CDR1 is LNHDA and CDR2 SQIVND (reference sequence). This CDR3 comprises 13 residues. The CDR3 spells CASRGRSNQPQHF. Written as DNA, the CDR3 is TGTGCCAGTCGGGGAAGAAGCAATCAGCCCCAGCATTTT.

CDR3 DNA: TGTGCCAGCAGTGGCGGGGTGGGCGAGCAGTACTTC. Encoded protein: CASSGGVGEQYF. The gene calls are TRBV2 and TRBJ2-7, with D maybe TRBD2 (6 bases). Trimming took 4 bases from V and 6 from J, leaving 10 bases between them. The CDR3 runs 12 residues. CDR1 SNHLY and CDR2 FYNNEI come from the germline V gene.

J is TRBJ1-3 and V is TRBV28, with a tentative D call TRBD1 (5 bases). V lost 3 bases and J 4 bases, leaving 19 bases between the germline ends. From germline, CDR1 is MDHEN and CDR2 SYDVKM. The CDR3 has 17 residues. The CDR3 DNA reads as TGTGCCAGCAGTTTTGGGGGGACCGAGACGGGAGGAAACACCATATATTTT. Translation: CASSFGGTETGGNTIYF.

The CDR3 bases are TGTGCCAGTAGTCTAGGCCCTGCCTGGGAGACCCAGTACTTC. Its translation: CASSLGPAWETQYF. J is TRBJ2-5 and V is TRBV19; D gene ambiguous. V lost 5 bases to trimming and J lost 5 bases, with 15 bases between them. The CDR3 sequence is 14 residues long. The germline V gene has CDR1 LNHDA and CDR2 SQIVND (reference sequence).

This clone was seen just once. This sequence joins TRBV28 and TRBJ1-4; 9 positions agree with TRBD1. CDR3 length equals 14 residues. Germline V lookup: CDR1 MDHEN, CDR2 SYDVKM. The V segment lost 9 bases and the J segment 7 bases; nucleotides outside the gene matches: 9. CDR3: CASTSGTGSEKLFF. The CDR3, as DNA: TGTGCCAGTACCTCCGGGACAGGGAGTGAAAAACTGTTTTTT.

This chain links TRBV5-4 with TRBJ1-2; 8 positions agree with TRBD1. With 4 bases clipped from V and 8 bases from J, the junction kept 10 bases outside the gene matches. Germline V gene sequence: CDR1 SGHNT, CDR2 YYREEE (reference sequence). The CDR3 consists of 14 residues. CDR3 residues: CASSLTGVTRGYTF. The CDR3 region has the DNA TGTGCCAGCAGCCTGACAGGGGTTACTAGAGGCTACACCTTC.

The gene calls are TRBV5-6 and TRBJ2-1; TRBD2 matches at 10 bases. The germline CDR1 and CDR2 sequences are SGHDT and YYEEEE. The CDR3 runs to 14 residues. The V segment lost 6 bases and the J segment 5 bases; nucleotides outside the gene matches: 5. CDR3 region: CASNEGLANNEQFF. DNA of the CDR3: TGTGCCAGCAATGAGGGACTAGCGAACAATGAGCAGTTCTTC.

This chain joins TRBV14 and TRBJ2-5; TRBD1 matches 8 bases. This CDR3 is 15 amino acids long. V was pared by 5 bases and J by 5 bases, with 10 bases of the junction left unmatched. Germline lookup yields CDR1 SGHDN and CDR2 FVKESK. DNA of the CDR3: TGTGCCAGCAGCATCGACAGGGGATCAGGGGAGACCCAGTACTTC. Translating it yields CASSIDRGSGETQYF.